Listed below are T cell receptor beta chains from one sample, sequenced in a study of shared T cell receptors in the human thymus. This table comes from immunoSEQ multiplex PCR, and its TCRdb copy is limited to in-frame clones, with some not included. The data hold roughly 560,000 clones, with about 84% observed a single time. The same sample was also studied in work on human thymus T cells.

Sequenced sample: thymocytes. These receptors were obtained from a boy in the first two years of life with a congenital heart defect. CDR3s include the opening cysteine and the closing phenylalanine or tryptophan. D genes are given only for firm matches. A row's size may be missing; if present it is once, few, many or a size class.

>TRBV10-3|TRBD2|TRBJ2-2|NA|17
TGTGCCATCAGCCCGGGACTAGCGGGGGAGAACACCGGGGAGCTGTTTTTT
CAISPGLAGENTGELFF
>TRBV4-2|NA|TRBJ2-2|NA|17
TGTGCCAGCAGCCAACCGGGTGCTAGTATGAACACCGGGGAGCTGTTTTTT
CASSQPGASMNTGELFF
>TRBV19|TRBD2|TRBJ2-2|few|16
TGTGCCAGTAGTACCGGGACTAGCGGGAGTGCCGGGGAGCTGTTTTTT
CASSTGTSGSAGELFF
>TRBV29-1|TRBD1|TRBJ1-4|NA|16
TGCAGCGTTGGGGCAGGGGGACCAGCAACTAATGAAAAACTGTTTTTT
CSVGAGGPATNEKLFF
>TRBV19|TRBD2|TRBJ2-7|few|17
TGTGCCAGTAGGGCGAAAAATAGCGGGACTCGGTCCTACGAGCAGTACTTC
CASRAKNSGTRSYEQYF
>TRBV30|TRBD2|TRBJ2-3|NA|19
TGTGCCTGGAGATGCCAGGGCACGTTAGCGGGAGAAAGCACAGATACGCAGTATTTT
CAWRCQGTLAGESTDTQYF
>TRBV7-9|NA|TRBJ2-7|NA|15
TGTGCCAGCAGCTTAGGGTTAGGCCGCGGCTACGAGCAGTACTTC
CASSLGLGRGYEQYF
>TRBV19|NA|TRBJ2-3|NA|16
TGTGCCAGTACCCCCCCGTCGGAGGGCGGCGCAGATACGCAGTATTTT
CASTPPSEGGADTQYF
>TRBV6-6|NA|TRBJ2-7|NA|16
TGTGCCAGCAGTTACTCTCGGAGAGACTACTCCTACGAGCAGTACTTC
CASSYSRRDYSYEQYF
>TRBV6-4|NA|TRBJ2-1|NA|13
TGTGCCAGCAGCCGGGACTTATACAATGAGCAGTTCTTC
CASSRDLYNEQFF
>TRBV18|NA|TRBJ2-3|NA|18
TGTGCCAGCTCACCTAGGGCGGCGCGGAGGGGCTTCACAGATACGCAGTATTTT
CASSPRAARRGFTDTQYF
>TRBV30|NA|TRBJ2-5|NA|15
TGTGCCTGGAGTGTCTCTTGTCCCCTTCCCGAGACCCAGTACTTC
CAWSVSCPLPETQYF
>TRBV5-5|NA|TRBJ2-7|NA|13
TGTGCCAGCAGCTCGGACAGCCCCTACGAGCAGTACTTC
CASSSDSPYEQYF
>TRBV7-9|NA|TRBJ1-1|once|16
TGTGCCAGCAGCCCACCTGACGGGACGGGGGGCACTGAAGCTTTCTTT
CASSPPDGTGGTEAFF
>TRBV27|TRBD1|TRBJ2-3|NA|15
TGTGCCAGCAGGTGGGACAGGTTGGCGCAAGATACGCAGTATTTT
CASRWDRLAQDTQYF
>TRBV28|TRBD1|TRBJ2-7|once|14
TGTGCCAGCAGTCTTGGGGACAGGACCTACGAGCAGTACTTC
CASSLGDRTYEQYF
>TRBV4-3|NA|TRBJ1-1|NA|15
TGCGCCAGCAGCCAAGATTCCACTAGGAACACTGAAGCTTTCTTT
CASSQDSTRNTEAFF
>TRBV5-6|NA|TRBJ1-1|NA|14
TGTGCCAGCAGGGCGGGGGGCCGAGACACTGAAGCTTTCTTT
CASRAGGRDTEAFF
>TRBV5-6|TRBD1|TRBJ2-5|few|14
TGTGCCAGCAGCTTAATAGGGGGCAGAGAGACCCAGTACTTC
CASSLIGGRETQYF
>TRBV14|TRBD1|TRBJ1-2|NA|16
TGTGCCAGCAGCCAAGCCCGAGGACAGGCCGACTATGGCTACACCTTC
CASSQARGQADYGYTF
>TRBV19|NA|TRBJ2-2|NA|12
TGTGCCAGGGGGAGGCCCACCGGGGAGCTGTTTTTT
CARGRPTGELFF
>TRBV13|NA|TRBJ1-1|NA|14
TGTGCCAGCATCTCTATTCAGGGTAACACTGAAGCTTTCTTT
CASISIQGNTEAFF
>TRBV10-1|NA|TRBJ2-4|NA|16
TGCGCCAGCAGTGAAGAGGGCAGGGGAGGGGGAAACATTCAGTACTTC
CASSEEGRGGGNIQYF
>TRBV28|TRBD2|TRBJ2-5|NA|15
TGTGCCAGCAGCATCGGGCTAGCGGGAATAGAGACCCAGTACTTC
CASSIGLAGIETQYF
>TRBV6-6|TRBD1|TRBJ2-7|NA|15
TGTGCCAGCAGCTCCACACCGGGACAGGCCTACGAGCAGTACTTC
CASSSTPGQAYEQYF
>TRBV15|TRBD1|TRBJ1-1|few|19
TGTGCCACCAGCAGAGATCCCTCCTATCTTGGACAGGAGAACACTGAAGCTTTCTTT
CATSRDPSYLGQENTEAFF
>TRBV7-6|NA|TRBJ2-7|few|14
TGTGCCAGCAGCGTAAGAAAAGGACAGTACGAGCAGTACTTC
CASSVRKGQYEQYF
>TRBV5-1|TRBD1|TRBJ1-4|NA|16
TGCGCCAGCAACTTCGATCCGGGACAGGCTAATGAAAAACTGTTTTTT
CASNFDPGQANEKLFF
>TRBV28|TRBD2|TRBJ2-2|NA|15
TGTGCCAGCAGGAAAGCGGGAGGATACACCGGGGAGCTGTTTTTT
CASRKAGGYTGELFF
>TRBV14|TRBD1|TRBJ2-1|NA|17
TGTGCCAGCAGCCCCGGAGCGACAGGGGTCGGCTACAATGAGCAGTTCTTC
CASSPGATGVGYNEQFF
>TRBV28|TRBD1|TRBJ2-2|once|23
TGTGCCAGCACCCCTGTTAGGTTGGACGCCTTGAACAGGGGGTGGCACTCGGCCGGGGAGCTGTTTTTT
CASTPVRLDALNRGWHSAGELFF
>TRBV7-2|TRBD1|TRBJ1-1|NA|14
TGTGCCAGCAGCCCGGACAGGGTTAACACTGAAGCTTTCTTT
CASSPDRVNTEAFF
>TRBV10-3|TRBD2|TRBJ2-1|once|16
TGTGCCATCACCAAGGGGACTAGCGGGAGGGCCGATGAGCAGTTCTTC
CAITKGTSGRADEQFF
>TRBV5-4|NA|TRBJ2-1|few|17
TGTGCCAGCAGCTTGGCCTCAGGGGACTACCCATACAATGAGCAGTTCTTC
CASSLASGDYPYNEQFF
>TRBV5-1|TRBD2|TRBJ2-1|NA|18
TGCGCCAGCAGCTTGGCAAAGGGACTAGCGGGAGGGAGGAATGAGCAGTTCTTC
CASSLAKGLAGGRNEQFF
>TRBV27|TRBD1|TRBJ1-4|NA|14
TGTGCCAGCAGTCCTGGACAGGCTAATGAAAAACTGTTTTTT
CASSPGQANEKLFF
>TRBV6-5|TRBD2|TRBJ2-1|NA|15
TGTGCCAGCAGTTACGGGACTAGCGGGAGGAATGAGCAGTTCTTC
CASSYGTSGRNEQFF
>TRBV5-1|NA|TRBJ2-3|NA|16
TGCGCCAGCAGCTTGGCAGGGGAGGGTAGCACAGATACGCAGTATTTT
CASSLAGEGSTDTQYF
>TRBV7-8|TRBD1|TRBJ1-2|NA|16
TGTGCCAGCAGCCCACCGGGGACAGGGGCCAACTATGGCTACACCTTC
CASSPPGTGANYGYTF
>TRBV20-1|TRBD1|TRBJ1-2|NA|11
TGCAGTGCTACAGGGGGCGATGGCTACACCTTC
CSATGGDGYTF
>TRBV5-1|TRBD2|TRBJ2-3|NA|14
TGCGCCAGCAGTGGGCTGGGGACTAGAGATACGCAGTATTTT
CASSGLGTRDTQYF
>TRBV27|NA|TRBJ1-1|NA|13
TGTGCCAGCAGTTCAAGAGGGGGAACTGAAGCTTTCTTT
CASSSRGGTEAFF
>TRBV10-3|NA|TRBJ1-1|NA|15
TGTGCCATCAAACCCCCCCAGGGGCCGAGTACTGAAGCTTTCTTT
CAIKPPQGPSTEAFF
>TRBV14|TRBD2|TRBJ2-7|NA|17
TGTGCCAGCAGCCCTCGGACTAGCGGCACTGAGGCCTACGAGCAGTACTTC
CASSPRTSGTEAYEQYF
>TRBV7-2|TRBD2|TRBJ2-7|few|16
TGTGCCAGCAGCTGGGGACTAGCGGGAGGAGACTACGAGCAGTACTTC
CASSWGLAGGDYEQYF
>TRBV20-1|NA|TRBJ1-2|NA|11
TGCAGTGCTATTCTAGCCTTGGGCTACACCTTC
CSAILALGYTF
>TRBV5-6|NA|TRBJ2-3|NA|15
TGTGCCAGCAGCTCCCGGGGTGATATCGCAGATACGCAGTATTTT
CASSSRGDIADTQYF
>TRBV4-3|NA|TRBJ2-2|NA|15
TGCGCCAGCAGCCAGGGCGAGACTAGTCCCGGGGAGCTGTTTTTT
CASSQGETSPGELFF
>TRBV11-3|NA|TRBJ2-5|NA|13
TGTGCCAGCAGCTATAGCCTTCGGGAGACCCAGTACTTC
CASSYSLRETQYF
>TRBV18|NA|TRBJ2-2|NA|18
TGTGCCAGCTCACTTCTCTGCAGGGGGGTTTCGAACACCGGGGAGCTGTTTTTT
CASSLLCRGVSNTGELFF
>TRBV30|NA|TRBJ2-5|NA|14
TGTGCCGGGTGGGACTGGACGTACCAAGAGACCCAGTACTTC
CAGWDWTYQETQYF
>TRBV5-1|TRBD2|TRBJ2-3|NA|14
TGCGCCAGCACGGGGACTAGCGAGGGAGATACGCAGTATTTT
CASTGTSEGDTQYF
>TRBV7-9|NA|TRBJ2-7|NA|16
TGTGCCAGCAGCTTAGCGGGTAGGGAGGAGGCCTACGAGCAGTACTTC
CASSLAGREEAYEQYF